This entry describes one T cell receptor beta chain. The antigen is undetermined. The length of the CDR3 is 15 residues. The germline V gene encodes CDR1 LGHNA and CDR2 YSLEER. With 0 bases removed from V and 7 bases from J, the gap between germline ends came to 15 bases. The entry originates in a study of T cells in localized non-small cell lung cancer. Only in-frame clones appear in the TCRdb table, and some are missing; sequencing was by immunoSEQ multiplex PCR. Of tens of thousands of clones in the sample, 70% to 90% were seen once. Study-level points and caveats: Peak T cell clonality was found in uninvolved adjacent lung, exceeding tumor. Adjacent lung held a median roughly 60 of the top 100 tumor clones. Tumor samples were not multi-region, leaving intratumor heterogeneity unexcluded.

The sequence was collected from a male donor older than 55 with stage III squamous cell lung carcinoma. This sample comprised peripheral blood, obtained before any cancer treatment. The V and J genes are TRBV4-3 and TRBJ1-2; TRBD1 might be the D (6 bases). CDR3 sequence reads: CASSQDFGTPPGYTF. The CDR3 coding sequence is TGCGCCAGCAGCCAAGACTTCGGGACACCGCCTGGCTACACCTTC.